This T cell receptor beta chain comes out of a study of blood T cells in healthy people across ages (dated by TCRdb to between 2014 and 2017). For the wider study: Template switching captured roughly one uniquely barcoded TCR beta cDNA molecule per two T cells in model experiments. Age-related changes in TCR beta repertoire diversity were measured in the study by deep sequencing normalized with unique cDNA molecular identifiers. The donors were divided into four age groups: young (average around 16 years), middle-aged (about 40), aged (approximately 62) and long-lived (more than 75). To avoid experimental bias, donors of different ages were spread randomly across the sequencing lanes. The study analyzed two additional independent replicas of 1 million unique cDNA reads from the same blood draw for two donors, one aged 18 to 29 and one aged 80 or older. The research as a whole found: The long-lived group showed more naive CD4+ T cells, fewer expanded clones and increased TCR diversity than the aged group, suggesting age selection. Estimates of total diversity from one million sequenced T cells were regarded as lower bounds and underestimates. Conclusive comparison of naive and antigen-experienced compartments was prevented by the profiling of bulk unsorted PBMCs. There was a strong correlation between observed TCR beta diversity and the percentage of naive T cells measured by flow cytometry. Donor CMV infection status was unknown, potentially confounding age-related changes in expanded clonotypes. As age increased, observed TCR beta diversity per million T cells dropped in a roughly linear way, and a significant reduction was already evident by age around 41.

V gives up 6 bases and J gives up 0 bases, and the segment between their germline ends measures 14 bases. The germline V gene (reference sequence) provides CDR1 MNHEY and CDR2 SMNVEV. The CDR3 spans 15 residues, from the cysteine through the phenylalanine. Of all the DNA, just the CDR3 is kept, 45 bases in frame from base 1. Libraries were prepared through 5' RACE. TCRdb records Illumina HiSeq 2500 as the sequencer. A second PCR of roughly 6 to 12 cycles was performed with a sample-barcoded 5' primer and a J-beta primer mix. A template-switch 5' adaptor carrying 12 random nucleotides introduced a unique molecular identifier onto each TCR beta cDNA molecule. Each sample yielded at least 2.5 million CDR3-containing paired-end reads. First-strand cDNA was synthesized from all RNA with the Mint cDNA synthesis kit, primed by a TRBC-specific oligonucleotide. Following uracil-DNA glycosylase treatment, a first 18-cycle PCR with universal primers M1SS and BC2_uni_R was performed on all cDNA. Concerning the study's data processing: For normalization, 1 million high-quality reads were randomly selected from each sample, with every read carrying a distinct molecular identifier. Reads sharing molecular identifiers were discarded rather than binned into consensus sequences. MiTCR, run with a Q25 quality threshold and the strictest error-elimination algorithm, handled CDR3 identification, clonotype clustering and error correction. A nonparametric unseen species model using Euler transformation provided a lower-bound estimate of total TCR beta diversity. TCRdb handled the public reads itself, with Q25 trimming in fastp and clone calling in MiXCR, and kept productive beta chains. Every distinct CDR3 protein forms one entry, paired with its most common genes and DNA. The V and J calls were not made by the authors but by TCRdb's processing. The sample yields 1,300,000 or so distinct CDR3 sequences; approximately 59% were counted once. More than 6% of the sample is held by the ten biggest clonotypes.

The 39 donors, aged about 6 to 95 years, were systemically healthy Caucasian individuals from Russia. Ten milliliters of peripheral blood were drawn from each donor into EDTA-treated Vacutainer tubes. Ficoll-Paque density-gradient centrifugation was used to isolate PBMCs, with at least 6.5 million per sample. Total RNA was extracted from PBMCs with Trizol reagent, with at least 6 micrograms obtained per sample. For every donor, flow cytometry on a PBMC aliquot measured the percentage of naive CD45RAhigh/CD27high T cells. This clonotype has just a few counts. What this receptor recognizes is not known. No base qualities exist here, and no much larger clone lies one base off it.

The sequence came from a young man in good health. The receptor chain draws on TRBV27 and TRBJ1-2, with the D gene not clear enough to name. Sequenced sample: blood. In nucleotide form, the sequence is TGTGCCAGCAGCACGACGGACCTAGCTAACTATGGCTACACCTTC. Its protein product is CASSTTDLANYGYTF.